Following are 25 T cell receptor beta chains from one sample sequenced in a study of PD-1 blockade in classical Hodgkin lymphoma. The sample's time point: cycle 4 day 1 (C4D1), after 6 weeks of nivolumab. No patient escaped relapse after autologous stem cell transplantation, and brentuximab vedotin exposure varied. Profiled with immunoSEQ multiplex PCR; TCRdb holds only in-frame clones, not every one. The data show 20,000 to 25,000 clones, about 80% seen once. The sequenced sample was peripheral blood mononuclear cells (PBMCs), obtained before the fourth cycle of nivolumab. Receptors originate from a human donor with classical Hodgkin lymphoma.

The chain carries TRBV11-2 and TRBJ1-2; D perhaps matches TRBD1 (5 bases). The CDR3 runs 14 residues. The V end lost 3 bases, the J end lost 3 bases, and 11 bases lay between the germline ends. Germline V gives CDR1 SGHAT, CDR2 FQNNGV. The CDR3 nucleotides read TGTGCCAGCAGCTTGCAGGGTGGGGACTATGGCTACACCTTC. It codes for CASSLQGGDYGYTF.

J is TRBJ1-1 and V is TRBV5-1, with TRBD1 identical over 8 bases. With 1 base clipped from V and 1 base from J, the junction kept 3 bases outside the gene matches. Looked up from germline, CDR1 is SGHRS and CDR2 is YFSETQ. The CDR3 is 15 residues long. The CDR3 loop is CASSLTGTGNTEAFF. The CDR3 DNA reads TGCGCCAGCAGCTTGACCGGGACAGGGAACACTGAAGCTTTCTTT.

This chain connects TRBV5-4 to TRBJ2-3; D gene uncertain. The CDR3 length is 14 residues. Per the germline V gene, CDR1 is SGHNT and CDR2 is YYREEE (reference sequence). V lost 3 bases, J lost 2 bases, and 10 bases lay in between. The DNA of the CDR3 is TGTGCCAGCAGCTCCGGGCTTTACACAGATACGCAGTATTTT. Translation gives CASSSGLYTDTQYF.

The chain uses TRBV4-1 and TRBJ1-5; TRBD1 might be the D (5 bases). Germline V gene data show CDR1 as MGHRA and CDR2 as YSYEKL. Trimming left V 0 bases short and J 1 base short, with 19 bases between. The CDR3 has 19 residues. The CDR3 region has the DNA TGCGCCAGCAGCCAAGATTTGGGGGGGGGACGGTGGAGCAATCAGCCCCAGCATTTT. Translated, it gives CASSQDLGGGRWSNQPQHF.

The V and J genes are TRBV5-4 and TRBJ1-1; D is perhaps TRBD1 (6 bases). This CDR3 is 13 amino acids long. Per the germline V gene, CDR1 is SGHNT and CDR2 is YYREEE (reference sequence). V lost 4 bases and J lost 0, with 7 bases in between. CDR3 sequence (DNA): TGTGCCAGCAGCGCAGGGGTGAACACTGAAGCTTTCTTT. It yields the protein CASSAGVNTEAFF.

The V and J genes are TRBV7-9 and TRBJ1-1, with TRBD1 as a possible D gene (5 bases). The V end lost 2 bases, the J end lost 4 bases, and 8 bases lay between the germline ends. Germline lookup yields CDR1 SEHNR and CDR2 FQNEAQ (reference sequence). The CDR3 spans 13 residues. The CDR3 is CASSLSRGTEAFF. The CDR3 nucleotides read TGTGCCAGCAGCTTAAGTAGGGGCACTGAAGCTTTCTTT.

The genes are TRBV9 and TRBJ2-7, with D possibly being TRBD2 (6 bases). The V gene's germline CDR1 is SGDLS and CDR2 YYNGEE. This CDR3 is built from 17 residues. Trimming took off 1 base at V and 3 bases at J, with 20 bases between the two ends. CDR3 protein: CASSVSSRAGGVYEQYF. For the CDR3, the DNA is TGTGCCAGCAGCGTATCATCACGAGCGGGCGGGGTCTACGAGCAGTACTTC. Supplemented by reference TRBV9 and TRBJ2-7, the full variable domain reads DSGVTQTPKHLITATGQRVTLRCSPRSGDLSVYWYQQSLDQGLQFLIQYYNGEERAKGNILERFSAQQFPDLHSELNLSSLELGDSALYFCASSVSSRAGGVYEQYFGPGTRLTVT.

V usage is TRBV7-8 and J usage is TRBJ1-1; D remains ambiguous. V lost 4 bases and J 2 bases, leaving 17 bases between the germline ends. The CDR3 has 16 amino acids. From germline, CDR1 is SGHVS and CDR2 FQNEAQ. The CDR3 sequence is CASSYLPPGLNTEAFF. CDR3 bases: TGTGCCAGCAGCTATTTGCCCCCCGGGCTAAACACTGAAGCTTTCTTT. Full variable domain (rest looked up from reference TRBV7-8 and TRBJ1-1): GAGVSQSPRYKVAKRGQDVALRCDPISGHVSLFWYQQALGQGPEFLTYFQNEAQLDKSGLPSDRFFAERPEGSVSTLKIQRTQQEDSAVYLCASSYLPPGLNTEAFFGQGTRLTVV.

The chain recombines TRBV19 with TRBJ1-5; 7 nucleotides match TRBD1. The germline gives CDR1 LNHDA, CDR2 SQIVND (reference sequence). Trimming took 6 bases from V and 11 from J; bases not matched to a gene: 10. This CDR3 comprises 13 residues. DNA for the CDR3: TGTGCCAGTAGCACAGGGGTCCTAGGGGCCCAGCATTTT. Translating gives CASSTGVLGAQHF.

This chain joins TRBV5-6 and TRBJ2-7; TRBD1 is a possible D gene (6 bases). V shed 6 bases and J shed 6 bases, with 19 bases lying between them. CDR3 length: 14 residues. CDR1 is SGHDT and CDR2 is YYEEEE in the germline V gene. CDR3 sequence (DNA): TGTGCCAGCACCGTCCCGGGACAAATTAGCGAGCAGTACTTC. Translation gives CASTVPGQISEQYF.

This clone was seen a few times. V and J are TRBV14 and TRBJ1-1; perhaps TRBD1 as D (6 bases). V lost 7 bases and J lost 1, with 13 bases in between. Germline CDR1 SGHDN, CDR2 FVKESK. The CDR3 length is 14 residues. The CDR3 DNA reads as TGTGCCAGCACCTTAGAGACAGGGAACACTGAAGCTTTCTTT. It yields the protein CASTLETGNTEAFF.

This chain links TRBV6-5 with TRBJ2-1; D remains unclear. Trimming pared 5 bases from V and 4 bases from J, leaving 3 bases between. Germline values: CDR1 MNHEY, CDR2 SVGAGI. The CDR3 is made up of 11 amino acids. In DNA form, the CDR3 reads TGTGCCAGCAGTCGATACAATGAGCAGTTCTTC. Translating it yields CASSRYNEQFF.

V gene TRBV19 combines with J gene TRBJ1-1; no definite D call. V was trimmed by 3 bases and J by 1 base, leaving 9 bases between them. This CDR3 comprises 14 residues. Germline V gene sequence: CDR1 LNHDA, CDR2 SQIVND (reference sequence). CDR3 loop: CASSIGPGNTEAFF. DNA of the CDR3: TGTGCCAGTAGTATTGGGCCGGGGAACACTGAAGCTTTCTTT.

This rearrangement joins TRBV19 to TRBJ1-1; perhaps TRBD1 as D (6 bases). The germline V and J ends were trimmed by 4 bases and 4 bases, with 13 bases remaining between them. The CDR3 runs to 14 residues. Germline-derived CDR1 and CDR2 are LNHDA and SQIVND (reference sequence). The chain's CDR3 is CASSSYREVTEAFF. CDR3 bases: TGTGCCAGTAGTAGTTACAGGGAGGTCACTGAAGCTTTCTTT.

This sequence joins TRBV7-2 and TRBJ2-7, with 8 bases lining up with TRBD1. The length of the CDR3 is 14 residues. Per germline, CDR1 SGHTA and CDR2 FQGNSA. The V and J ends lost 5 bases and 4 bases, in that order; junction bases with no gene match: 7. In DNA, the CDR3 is TGTGCCAGCAGCCCGGGGACAGGAGAATACGAGCAGTACTTC. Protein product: CASSPGTGEYEQYF.

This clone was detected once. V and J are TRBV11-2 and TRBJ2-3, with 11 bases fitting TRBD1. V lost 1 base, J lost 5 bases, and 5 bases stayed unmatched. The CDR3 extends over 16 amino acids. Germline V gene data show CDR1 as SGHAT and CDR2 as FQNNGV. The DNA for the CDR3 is TGTGCCAGCAGCTTAGTTCTGGGACAGGGGGTAGATACGCAGTATTTT. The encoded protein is CASSLVLGQGVDTQYF.

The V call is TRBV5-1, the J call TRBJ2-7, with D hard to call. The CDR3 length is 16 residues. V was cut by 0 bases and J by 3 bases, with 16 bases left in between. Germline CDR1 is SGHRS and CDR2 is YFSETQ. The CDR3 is CASSLGSYPSDYEQYF. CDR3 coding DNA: TGCGCCAGCAGCTTGGGCTCTTATCCATCGGACTACGAGCAGTACTTC. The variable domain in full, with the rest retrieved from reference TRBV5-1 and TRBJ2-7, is KAGVTQTPRYLIKTRGQQVTLSCSPISGHRSVSWYQQTPGQGLQFLFEYFSETQRNKGNFPGRFSGRQFSNSRSEMNVSTLELGDSALYLCASSLGSYPSDYEQYFGPGTRLTVT.

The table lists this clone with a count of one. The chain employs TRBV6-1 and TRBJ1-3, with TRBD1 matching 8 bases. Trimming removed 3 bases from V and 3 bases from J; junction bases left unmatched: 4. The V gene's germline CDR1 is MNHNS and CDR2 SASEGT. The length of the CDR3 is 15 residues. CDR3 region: CASSETRGLGNTIYF. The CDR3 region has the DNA TGTGCCAGCAGTGAGACCAGGGGGCTTGGAAACACCATATATTTT.

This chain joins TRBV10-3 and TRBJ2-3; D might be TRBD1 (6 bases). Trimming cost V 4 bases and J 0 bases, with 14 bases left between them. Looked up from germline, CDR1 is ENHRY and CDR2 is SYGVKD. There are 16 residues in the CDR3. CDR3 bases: TGTGCCATCAGTGGAAGGGACACCACTAGCACAGATACGCAGTATTTT. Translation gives CAISGRDTTSTDTQYF.

The CDR3 bases are TGTGCCAGCAGCTTAGAAGGCCCCAGCTCCTACGAGCAGTACTTC. This gives the protein CASSLEGPSSYEQYF. The chain has TRBV6-5 and TRBJ2-7; no definite D call. CDR1 MNHEY and CDR2 SVGAGI come from the germline V gene. Between the trimmed V and J ends, which lost 6 bases and 0 bases, there was a span of 15 bases. The CDR3 is 15 amino acids.

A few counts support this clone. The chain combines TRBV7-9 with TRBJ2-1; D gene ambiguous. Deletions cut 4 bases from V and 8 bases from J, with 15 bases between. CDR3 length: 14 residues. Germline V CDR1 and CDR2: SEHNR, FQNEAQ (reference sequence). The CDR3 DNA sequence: TGTGCCAGCAGCTCGCCCGGGTTTGCCCATGAGCAGTTCTTC. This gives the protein CASSSPGFAHEQFF.

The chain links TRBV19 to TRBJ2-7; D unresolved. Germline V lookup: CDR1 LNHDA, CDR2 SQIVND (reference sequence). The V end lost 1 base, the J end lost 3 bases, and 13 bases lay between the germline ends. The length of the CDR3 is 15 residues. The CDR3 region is CASSIASSTLYEQYF. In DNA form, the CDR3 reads TGTGCCAGTAGTATAGCTAGTAGTACACTCTACGAGCAGTACTTC.

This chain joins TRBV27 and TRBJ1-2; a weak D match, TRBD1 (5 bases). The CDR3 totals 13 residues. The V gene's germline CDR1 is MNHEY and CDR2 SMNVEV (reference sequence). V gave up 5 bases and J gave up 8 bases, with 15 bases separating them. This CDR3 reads CASSPHRTRGYTF. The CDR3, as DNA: TGTGCCAGCAGTCCTCACAGGACTCGGGGCTACACCTTC.

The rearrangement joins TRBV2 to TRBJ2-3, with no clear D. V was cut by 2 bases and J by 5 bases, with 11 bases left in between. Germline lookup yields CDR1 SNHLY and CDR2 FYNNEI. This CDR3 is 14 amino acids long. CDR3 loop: CASSEPTLRDTQYF. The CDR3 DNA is TGTGCCAGCAGTGAACCTACTCTGAGAGATACGCAGTATTTT.

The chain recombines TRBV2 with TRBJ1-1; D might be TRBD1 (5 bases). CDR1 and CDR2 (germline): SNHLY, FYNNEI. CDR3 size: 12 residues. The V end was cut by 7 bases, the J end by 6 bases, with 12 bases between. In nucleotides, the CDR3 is TGTGCCAGCACTGGGGGGATCGCTGAAGCTTTCTTT. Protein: CASTGGIAEAFF.